The 27 T cell receptor beta chains below were found in one sample sequenced in a study of response to subunit inactivated influenza vaccine. TCRdb fed the RT-PCR reads into MiXCR, producing one record per CDR3 protein. The sample consists of 150,000 to 200,000 distinct CDR3 sequences, approximately 12% of them appearing once. This same sample was also taken into another study, of T cells expressing NK-cell markers. As that report states: It was by 5'RACE template switching with UMIs that TCR beta cDNA was made.

The input for sequencing was CD8+ T cells sorted from PBMCs, taken about 12 days after vaccination. The receptors were gathered from a man aged 45 to 65 who received an inactivated influenza vaccine.

The chain combines TRBV28 with TRBJ1-1; perhaps TRBD1 as D (6 bases). V was cut by 6 bases and J by 3 bases, with 20 bases left in between. There are 16 residues in the CDR3. Germline CDR1 and CDR2: MDHEN and SYDVKM. The CDR3 sequence is CASSPYLGAGYTEAFF. The DNA for the CDR3 is TGTGCCAGCAGCCCATACTTGGGGGCGGGGTACACTGAAGCTTTCTTT.

The sample holds many counts of this clonotype. The V gene is TRBV14, the J gene TRBJ2-1; TRBD2 agrees at 10 bases. CDR3 length: 19 residues. Trimming cost V 0 bases and J 5 bases; bases outside gene matches: 13. CDR1 and CDR2 (germline): SGHDN, FVKESK. The CDR3 spells CASSQDLWRGLAPHNEQFF. CDR3 nucleotide sequence: TGTGCCAGCAGCCAAGATCTTTGGAGGGGACTAGCGCCCCACAATGAGCAGTTCTTC. The full variable domain, in which reference TRBV14 and TRBJ2-1 provide the parts outside the CDR3, is EAGVTQFPSHSVIEKGQTVTLRCDPISGHDNLYWYRRVMGKEIKFLLHFVKESKQDESGMPNNRFLAERTGGTYSTLKVQPAELEDSGVYFCASSQDLWRGLAPHNEQFFGPGTRLTVL.

This clonotype was counted many times. V and J are TRBV2 and TRBJ2-7; no reliable D call. Germline CDR1 reads SNHLY; CDR2 reads FYNNEI. Deletions cut 2 bases from V and 2 bases from J, with 1 base between. The length of the CDR3 is 11 residues. CDR3 sequence reads: CASSETYEQYF. CDR3 nucleotides: TGTGCCAGCAGTGAAACCTACGAGCAGTACTTC.

This sequence joins TRBV9 and TRBJ2-3; TRBD1 or TRBD2 may be the D gene (6 bases each). The CDR3 consists of 15 residues. V was trimmed by 0 bases and J by 4 bases, leaving 12 bases between them. Germline lookup yields CDR1 SGDLS and CDR2 YYNGEE. Here the CDR3 DNA reads TGTGCCAGCAGCGTAGGGGGGGCTAGCGCAGATACGCAGTATTTT. This encodes CASSVGGASADTQYF.

This clonotype occurred many times. This chain joins TRBV29-1 and TRBJ2-7; the D call may be TRBD1 or TRBD2 (5 bases each). Trimming removed 1 base at V and 4 bases at J, with 11 bases between. The germline gives CDR1 SQVTM, CDR2 ANQGSEA. CDR3 length equals 13 residues. CDR3 bases: TGCAGCGTTGAAGTGAGGGGTCGGTACGAGCAGTACTTC. Protein: CSVEVRGRYEQYF.

There are a few counts of this clonotype. The V gene is TRBV10-3, the J gene TRBJ2-1; 15 bases map to TRBD2. The germline V gene encodes CDR1 ENHRY and CDR2 SYGVKD. CDR3 length equals 17 residues. V dropped 4 bases and J dropped 2; count of bases not matched to a gene: 3. DNA for the CDR3: TGTGCCATCAGTGGGACTAGCGGGAGGGCCGCCTACAATGAGCAGTTCTTC. Amino acid sequence: CAISGTSGRAAYNEQFF.

This clonotype was seen only a few times. The CDR3 sequence: CASSPRTGRGEQYF. CDR3 sequence (DNA): TGTGCCAGCTCACCCCGGACAGGGCGCGGCGAGCAGTACTTC. The rearrangement links TRBV18 to TRBJ2-7, with TRBD1 matching over 8 bases. The J segment lost 6 bases and the V segment lost 3 bases, leaving 7 bases of the junction unmatched. The germline CDR1 and CDR2 sequences are KGHSH and LQKENI. There are 14 residues in the CDR3. The variable domain in full, completed from reference TRBV18 and TRBJ2-7, reads NAGVMQNPRHLVRRRGQEARLRCSPMKGHSHVYWYRQLPEEGLKFMVYLQKENIIDESGMPKERFSAEFPKEGPSILRIQQVVRGDSAAYFCASSPRTGRGEQYFGPGTRLTVT.

V usage is TRBV28 and J usage is TRBJ2-5; D might be TRBD1 (5 bases). The germline V gene encodes CDR1 MDHEN and CDR2 SYDVKM. V lost 5 bases and J 2 bases, leaving 12 bases between the germline ends. This CDR3 is 14 amino acids long. CDR3 DNA: TGTGCCAGCAGTCCCGAGACAGAACAAGAGACCCAGTACTTC. Protein: CASSPETEQETQYF.

In its sample, this clonotype was seen a few times. The chain recombines TRBV7-6 with TRBJ2-5; D gene unclear. Trimming left V 1 base short and J 5 bases short, with 5 bases between. This CDR3 is built from 12 residues. CDR1 is SGHVS, CDR2 FNYEAQ, per germline. Here the CDR3 DNA reads TGTGCCAGCAGCTTAGTTTGGGAGACCCAGTACTTC. As protein: CASSLVWETQYF.

This clonotype was counted at least ten times. The chain employs TRBV2 and TRBJ2-7; D call uncertain. The CDR3 has 11 amino acids. The germline V and J ends were trimmed by 7 bases and 2 bases, with 6 bases remaining between them. The V gene's germline CDR1 is SNHLY and CDR2 FYNNEI. As DNA, the CDR3 is TGTGCCAGCACAGGAGCCTACGAGCAGTACTTC. Protein sequence: CASTGAYEQYF.

The gene calls are TRBV24-1 and TRBJ1-5; D gene ambiguous. With 4 bases removed from V and 5 bases from J, the gap between germline ends came to 5 bases. Germline assignment: CDR1 KGHDR and CDR2 SFDVKD. The length of the CDR3 is 12 residues. The CDR3 loop is CATSDPDQPQHF. CDR3 sequence (DNA): TGTGCCACCAGTGACCCCGATCAGCCCCAGCATTTT.

In its sample, this clonotype was seen a few times. The chain couples TRBV7-9 to TRBJ1-5; TRBD1 is a possible D gene (6 bases). V lost 4 bases and J 7 bases, leaving 11 bases between the germline ends. The CDR3 has 13 residues. Germline-derived CDR1 and CDR2 are SEHNR and FQNEAQ (reference sequence). The CDR3 DNA reads as TGTGCCAGCAGCTCCACAGGGTCCCAGCCCCAGCATTTT. Its protein product is CASSSTGSQPQHF.

J is TRBJ2-7 and V is TRBV28; the D gene is possibly TRBD2 (5 bases). The CDR3 runs to 14 residues. Germline V gene lookup returns CDR1 MDHEN and CDR2 SYDVKM. The V and J ends lost 7 bases and 2 bases respectively, with 15 bases between them. CDR3 in DNA: TGTGCCAGCAAAACGGGATCGACCCCCTACGAGCAGTACTTC. Translating it yields CASKTGSTPYEQYF.

The CDR3 sequence is CASSLVRGARTDTQYF. CDR3 coding DNA: TGTGCCAGCAGCTTAGTACGGGGGGCCCGCACAGATACGCAGTATTTT. V usage is TRBV7-6 and J usage is TRBJ2-3; maybe TRBD2 (7 bases). This CDR3 region has 16 residues. The V gene lost 1 base and the J gene lost 1 base, with 12 bases spanning the gap. Germline CDR1 SGHVS, CDR2 FNYEAQ.

This clonotype showed up just a few times. V gene TRBV4-1 combines with J gene TRBJ2-7, with 8 bases lining up with TRBD2. J gave up 3 bases and V 2 bases, and 3 bases lay outside the gene matches. Germline assignment: CDR1 MGHRA and CDR2 YSYEKL. The CDR3 has 14 amino acids. CDR3 DNA: TGCGCCAGCAGCCAAAGAGCGGGGGACTACGAGCAGTACTTC. Protein: CASSQRAGDYEQYF.

The CDR3 nucleotides read TGTGCCAGCAGTTCCCCGGGGCATCTGAACACTGAAGCTTTCTTT. This gives the protein CASSSPGHLNTEAFF. The rearrangement uses TRBV28 and TRBJ1-1; TRBD1 might be the D (5 bases). This CDR3 has 15 residues. V lost 4 bases and J lost 0, with 12 bases in between. Germline loops: CDR1 MDHEN, CDR2 SYDVKM.

In its sample, this clonotype was seen many times. J is TRBJ2-7 and V is TRBV5-1, with D maybe TRBD1 (5 bases). This CDR3 contains 12 residues. Between the trimmed V and J ends, which lost 4 bases and 3 bases, there was a span of 8 bases. Germline lookup yields CDR1 SGHRS and CDR2 YFSETQ. The CDR3 region is CASSQGFYEQYF. In nucleotides, the CDR3 is TGCGCCAGCAGCCAGGGATTCTACGAGCAGTACTTC.

This clonotype has a handful of counts. The CDR3 coding sequence is TGCAGCGTTGGAAATCAGGTTTCACAACAAACTGAAGCTTTCTTT. Protein: CSVGNQVSQQTEAFF. The chain combines TRBV29-1 with TRBJ1-1; D is unresolved. Germline V gene lookup returns CDR1 SQVTM and CDR2 ANQGSEA. The CDR3 loop spans 15 amino acids. V dropped 4 bases and J dropped 5 bases, with 20 bases sitting between them. The whole variable domain, filled in from reference TRBV29-1 and TRBJ1-1, reads SAVISQKPSRDICQRGTSLTIQCQVDSQVTMMFWYRQQPGQSLTLIATANQGSEATYESGFVIDKFPISRPNLTFSTLTVSNMSPEDSSIYLCSVGNQVSQQTEAFFGQGTRLTVV.

This clonotype has only a few counts. V is TRBV6-5 and J is TRBJ2-1; TRBD2 might be the D (6 bases). CDR3 length: 19 residues. Deletions cut 0 bases from V and 4 bases from J, with 22 bases between. Germline V gene sequence: CDR1 MNHEY, CDR2 SVGAGI. CDR3 protein: CASSYSVGGIAAPYNEQFF. For the CDR3, the DNA is TGTGCCAGCAGTTACTCCGTCGGGGGTATAGCGGCGCCGTACAATGAGCAGTTCTTC.

This clonotype was counted at least ten times. This chain connects TRBV28 to TRBJ2-3; D is uncertain. The CDR3 covers 14 residues. V was cut by 3 bases and J by 0 bases, with 7 bases left in between. Per the germline V gene, CDR1 is MDHEN and CDR2 is SYDVKM. This CDR3 is CASSLVGSTDTQYF. CDR3 sequence (DNA): TGTGCCAGCAGTTTGGTAGGGAGCACAGATACGCAGTATTTT.

J is TRBJ2-1 and V is TRBV9; 7 positions agree with TRBD2. The CDR3 extends over 15 amino acids. The V gene end was trimmed by 0 bases and the J gene end by 4 bases; junction bases not matched to a gene: 4. Germline V gene sequence: CDR1 SGDLS, CDR2 YYNGEE. In nucleotides, the CDR3 is TGTGCCAGCAGCGTAGCAGCGGGACTATACAATGAGCAGTTCTTC. The encoded protein is CASSVAAGLYNEQFF.

The chain carries TRBV29-1 and TRBJ2-7; 9 positions agree with TRBD2. Germline CDR1 and CDR2: SQVTM and ANQGSEA. V was clipped by 2 bases and J by 4 bases; unmatched bases: 15. The CDR3 length is 17 residues. This CDR3 reads CSVERGLAGSPGYEQYF. The CDR3 nucleotides read TGCAGCGTTGAAAGAGGCCTAGCGGGAAGCCCGGGGTACGAGCAGTACTTC.

V gene TRBV7-7 combines with J gene TRBJ2-1; D call uncertain. Per the germline V gene, CDR1 is SSHAT and CDR2 is FNYEAQ (reference sequence). The CDR3 runs 15 residues. Trimming shortened V by 5 bases and J by 4 bases, and 15 bases separated the two germline ends. In DNA form, the CDR3 reads TGTGCCAGCAGCCCCCTGCTGGCGGCTTACAATGAGCAGTTCTTC. Amino acids: CASSPLLAAYNEQFF. The whole variable domain, filled in from reference TRBV7-7 and TRBJ2-1, reads GAGVSQSPRYKVTKRGQDVTLRCDPISSHATLYWYQQALGQGPEFLTYFNYEAQPDKSGLPSDRFSAERPEGSISTLTIQRTEQRDSAMYRCASSPLLAAYNEQFFGPGTRLTVL.

This clonotype was found a few times. This chain connects TRBV6-2 or TRBV6-3 to TRBJ2-7; D is undetermined. CDR3 length equals 15 residues. V shed 2 bases and J shed 0 bases, with 11 bases lying between them. CDR1 and CDR2 (germline): MNHEY, SVGEGT. The CDR3 DNA sequence: TGTGCCAGCAGTTACGGGCGACTTAGCTCCTACGAGCAGTACTTC. Amino acids: CASSYGRLSSYEQYF.

The chain links TRBV28 to TRBJ1-5; 7 bases align to TRBD1. The CDR3 is 17 amino acids. Germline values: CDR1 MDHEN, CDR2 SYDVKM. Trimming at V came to 3 bases and at J to 7 bases, leaving 15 bases not matched to a gene. For the CDR3, the DNA is TGTGCCAGCAGTTTGGACGAGGGGGCTCGAGTTCGGCAGCCCCAGCATTTT. It yields the protein CASSLDEGARVRQPQHF.

The chain uses TRBV7-8 and TRBJ2-1; D is ambiguous. Germline V gene lookup returns CDR1 SGHVS and CDR2 FQNEAQ. The V end was cut by 5 bases, the J end by 5 bases, with 10 bases between. The CDR3 extends over 13 amino acids. CDR3 DNA sequence: TGTGCCAGCAGCCCCCCCCTCGACAATGAGCAGTTCTTC. As protein: CASSPPLDNEQFF.

The V gene is TRBV6-1, the J gene TRBJ2-1; TRBD1 agrees at 11 bases. In germline, CDR1 is MNHNS, CDR2 SASEGT. V was clipped by 8 bases and J by 6 bases; unmatched bases: 9. This CDR3 is 15 amino acids long. Here the CDR3 DNA reads TGTGCCAGCCGGGTAGGACAGGGGGCATCCAATGAGCAGTTCTTC. This codes for CASRVGQGASNEQFF.